Below are 14 T cell receptor beta chains sequenced from a single sample in a study of cytomegalovirus exposure and HLA in healthy donors. Assay: immunoSEQ multiplex PCR; the TCRdb copy retains only in-frame clones and omits some. The sample shows 150,000 to 200,000 clones, roughly nine tenths of them seen only once. Sample: PBMCs. These receptors were collected from a young man in good health and CMV-seropositive.

The rearrangement uses TRBV11-2 and TRBJ2-7; D ambiguous. V lost 6 bases, J lost 2 bases, and 14 bases lay in between. The CDR3 runs 14 residues. Germline V gene data show CDR1 as SGHAT and CDR2 as FQNNGV. This CDR3 reads CASRPSGAPYEQYF. Here the CDR3 DNA reads TGTGCCAGCAGACCGTCGGGCGCGCCCTACGAGCAGTACTTC.

As DNA, the CDR3 is TGTGCCAGCAGTGAAGCTGGAAAGGGGAACCCCTATAATTCACCCCTCCACTTT. Translating gives CASSEAGKGNPYNSPLHF. The chain joins TRBV6-1 to TRBJ1-6; D may be TRBD1 (5 bases). Germline V gene sequence: CDR1 MNHNS, CDR2 SASEGT. V was shortened by 0 bases and J by 2 bases, with 14 bases between the two germline ends. CDR3 length: 18 amino acids.

The V call is TRBV2, the J call TRBJ1-3; D is perhaps TRBD1 (6 bases). Germline CDR1 is SNHLY and CDR2 is FYNNEI. This CDR3 is built from 15 residues. The V gene lost 6 bases and the J gene lost 2 bases, with 14 bases spanning the gap. The chain's CDR3 is CASRYREGAGNTIYF. The CDR3 nucleotides are TGTGCCAGCAGATACAGGGAAGGGGCTGGAAACACCATATATTTT.

The J gene is TRBJ2-7, the V gene TRBV7-9; 7 bases align to TRBD1. V dropped 1 base and J dropped 4; count of bases not matched to a gene: 4. CDR3 size: 14 residues. CDR1 SEHNR and CDR2 FQNEAQ come from the germline V gene (reference sequence). Written as DNA, the CDR3 is TGTGCCAGCAGCTTAGGGGACAGACCTTACGAGCAGTACTTC. This gives the protein CASSLGDRPYEQYF.

V and J are TRBV4-2 and TRBJ2-3; perhaps TRBD2 as D (5 bases). V shed 0 bases and J shed 7 bases, with 11 bases lying between them. CDR1 and CDR2 from the germline V gene are LGHNA and YNFKEQ. CDR3 length: 14 residues. CDR3 residues: CASSQDPSQNTQYF. CDR3 coding DNA: TGTGCCAGCAGCCAAGATCCTAGCCAGAATACGCAGTATTTT.

The chain uses TRBV19 and TRBJ2-7; a weak D match, TRBD2 (5 bases). Trimming cost V 1 base and J 7 bases, with 14 bases left between them. Germline loops: CDR1 LNHDA, CDR2 SQIVND (reference sequence). This CDR3 contains 14 residues. This chain's CDR3 is CASSIGPSGFEQYF. The CDR3 DNA reads TGTGCCAGTAGTATAGGCCCCTCGGGGTTTGAGCAGTACTTC.

The chain links TRBV7-3 to TRBJ2-1; 13 bases map to TRBD2. Germline V gene sequence: CDR1 SGHTA, CDR2 FQGTGA. This CDR3 contains 15 residues. J lost 6 bases, V lost 6 bases, and 5 bases had no gene match. Written as DNA, the CDR3 is TGTGCCAGCAGGGCCGGGACTAGCGGGGCCAATGAGCAGTTCTTC. Its protein product is CASRAGTSGANEQFF. The full variable domain, with the rest looked up from reference TRBV7-3 and TRBJ2-1, is GAGVSQTPSNKVTEKGKYVELRCDPISGHTALYWYRQSLGQGPEFLIYFQGTGAADDSGLPNDRFFAVRPEGSVSTLKIQRTERGDSAVYLCASRAGTSGANEQFFGPGTRLTVL.

CDR3 in amino acids: CASSQEEWQFF. CDR3 DNA sequence: TGCGCCAGCAGCCAAGAAGAGTGGCAGTTCTTC. V gene TRBV4-1 combines with J gene TRBJ2-1; no reliable D call. The CDR3 is made up of 11 amino acids. Trimming cost V 0 bases and J 12 bases, with 6 bases left between them. The V gene's germline CDR1 is MGHRA and CDR2 YSYEKL.

The rearrangement joins TRBV4-3 to TRBJ2-3; TRBD2 is a possible D gene (7 bases). Germline V gives CDR1 LGHNA, CDR2 YSLEER. V dropped 2 bases and J dropped 6 bases, with 18 bases sitting between them. The CDR3 covers 16 residues. In nucleotides, the CDR3 is TGCGCCAGCAGCCAAAGTCTAGCGGCAGGGGAGGATACGCAGTATTTT. Encoded protein: CASSQSLAAGEDTQYF.

CDR3 sequence reads: CASSDGQTGANVLTF. In nucleotides, the CDR3 is TGTGCCAGCAGTGACGGTCAGACCGGGGCCAACGTCCTGACTTTC. This sequence joins TRBV2 and TRBJ2-6; D not certain. The length of the CDR3 is 15 residues. The germline V gene encodes CDR1 SNHLY and CDR2 FYNNEI. V was clipped by 3 bases and J by 4 bases, with 10 bases between them. The full variable domain, completed using reference TRBV2 and TRBJ2-6, is EPEVTQTPSHQVTQMGQEVILRCVPISNHLYFYWYRQILGQKVEFLVSFYNNEISEKSEIFDDQFSVERPDGSNFTLKIRSTKLEDSAMYFCASSDGQTGANVLTFGAGSRLTVL.

This chain links TRBV28 with TRBJ1-5; no clear D gene. The CDR3 sequence is 16 residues long. CDR1 MDHEN and CDR2 SYDVKM come from the germline V gene. Deletions cut 3 bases from V and 2 bases from J, with 14 bases between. The CDR3 sequence: CASSLGRRVGNQPQHF. The CDR3 bases are TGTGCCAGCAGTTTGGGTCGGCGGGTAGGCAATCAGCCCCAGCATTTT.

The chain recombines TRBV6-5 with TRBJ1-5, with 8 positions matching TRBD1. V lost 6 bases, J lost 5 bases, and 9 bases stayed unmatched. In germline, CDR1 is MNHEY, CDR2 SVGAGI. The CDR3 totals 15 residues. The CDR3 sequence is CASSPRQGLDQPQHF. In DNA, the CDR3 is TGTGCCAGCAGCCCTAGACAGGGGTTAGATCAGCCCCAGCATTTT.

J is TRBJ1-3 and V is TRBV11-3, with a tentative D call TRBD1 (6 bases). V was cut by 4 bases and J by 0 bases, with 13 bases left in between. Germline CDR1 is SGHNT and CDR2 is YENEEA. The CDR3 has 16 residues. The CDR3 protein is CASSWGLGTSGNTIYF. CDR3 in DNA: TGTGCCAGCAGCTGGGGGCTCGGGACCTCTGGAAACACCATATATTTT.

The V and J genes are TRBV2 and TRBJ2-1; the match to TRBD2 covers 7 bases. V gave up 5 bases and J gave up 0 bases; unmatched junction bases: 4. The CDR3 runs 15 residues. Germline V lookup: CDR1 SNHLY, CDR2 FYNNEI. CDR3 residues: CASSPLAASYNEQFF. The CDR3 bases are TGTGCCAGCAGTCCCCTAGCGGCCTCCTACAATGAGCAGTTCTTC. Variable domain in full (rest from reference TRBV2 and TRBJ2-1): EPEVTQTPSHQVTQMGQEVILRCVPISNHLYFYWYRQILGQKVEFLVSFYNNEISEKSEIFDDQFSVERPDGSNFTLKIRSTKLEDSAMYFCASSPLAASYNEQFFGPGTRLTVL.